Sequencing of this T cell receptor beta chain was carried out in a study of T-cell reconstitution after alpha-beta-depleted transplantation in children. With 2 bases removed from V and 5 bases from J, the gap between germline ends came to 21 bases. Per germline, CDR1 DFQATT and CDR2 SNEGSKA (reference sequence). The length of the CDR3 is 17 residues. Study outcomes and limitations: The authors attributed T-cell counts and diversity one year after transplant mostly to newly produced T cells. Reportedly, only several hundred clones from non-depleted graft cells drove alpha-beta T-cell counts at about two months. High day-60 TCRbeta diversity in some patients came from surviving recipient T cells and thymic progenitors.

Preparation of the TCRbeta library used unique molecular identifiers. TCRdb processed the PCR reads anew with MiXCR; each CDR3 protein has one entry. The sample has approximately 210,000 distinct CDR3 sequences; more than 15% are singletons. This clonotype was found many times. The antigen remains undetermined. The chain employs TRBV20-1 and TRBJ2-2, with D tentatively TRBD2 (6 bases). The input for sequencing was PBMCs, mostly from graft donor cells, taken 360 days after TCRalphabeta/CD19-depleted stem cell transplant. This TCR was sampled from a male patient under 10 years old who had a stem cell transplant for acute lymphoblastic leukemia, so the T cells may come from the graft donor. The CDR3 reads CSARPNIAGLITGELFF. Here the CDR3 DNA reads TGCAGTGCTAGACCTAACATTGCGGGACTTATAACCGGGGAGCTGTTTTTT.